This TCR beta chain was recovered during a study of blood T cell repertoires in COVID-19. Trimming stripped 3 bases from V and 3 bases from J, with 11 bases between. CDR1 is LNHDA and CDR2 is SQIVND in the germline V gene (reference sequence). The CDR3 spans 15 residues. The method was immunoSEQ multiplex PCR; TCRdb's version includes in-frame clones alone and lacks a portion of them. This table holds more than 45,000 clones, around 85% found once. This sequence originates from a woman aged 60 to 75 with acute or convalescent COVID-19. Sequenced input: peripheral blood. This rearrangement joins TRBV19 to TRBJ2-2, with D possibly TRBD1 on 5 matching bases. In DNA, the CDR3 is TGTGCCAGTAGTATCCCAGGGTTTGACACCGGGGAGCTGTTTTTT. This sequence encodes CASSIPGFDTGELFF.